This T cell receptor beta chain came from a study of blood T cell repertoires in COVID-19. Study context: Acute and convalescent COVID-19 samples came from the United States, Italy and Spain.

Details on this clone: The sample has other DNA sequences that encode this CDR3 too.

Assay: immunoSEQ multiplex PCR; the TCRdb copy retains only in-frame clones and omits some. This repertoire shows around 240,000 clones, 83% found once; its top ten account for about 7.4%. V was shortened by 6 bases and J by 1 base, with 5 bases between the two germline ends. Per germline, CDR1 DFQATT and CDR2 SNEGSKA (reference sequence). The CDR3 loop spans 11 amino acids. The sequence derives from a woman between 50 and 59 years old with acute or convalescent COVID-19. The V and J genes are TRBV20-1 and TRBJ2-3; D perhaps matches TRBD2 (5 bases). The sequenced sample was peripheral blood. CDR3 DNA sequence: TGCAGTGCGCGGGGCACAGATACGCAGTATTTT. This codes for CSARGTDTQYF.